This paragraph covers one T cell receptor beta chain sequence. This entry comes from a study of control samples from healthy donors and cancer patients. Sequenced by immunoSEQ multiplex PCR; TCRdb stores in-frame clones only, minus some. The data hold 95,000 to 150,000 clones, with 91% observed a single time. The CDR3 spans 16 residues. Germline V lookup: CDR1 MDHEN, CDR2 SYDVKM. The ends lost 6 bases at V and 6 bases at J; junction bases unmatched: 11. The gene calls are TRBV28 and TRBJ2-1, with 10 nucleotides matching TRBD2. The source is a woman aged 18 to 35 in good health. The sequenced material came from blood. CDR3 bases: TGTGCCAGCAGACGACATAGCGGGGGGCCACTCAATGAGCAGTTCTTC. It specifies CASRRHSGGPLNEQFF.